A single sample is the source of the 26 T cell receptor beta chains below, sequenced in a study of T-cell memory formation after mild COVID-19. TCRdb re-derived calls from the 5' RACE reads in MiXCR, one entry per CDR3 protein. Among around 440,000 distinct CDR3 sequences listed, 15% to 20% were seen once. Sequenced material: PBMCs or a T cell subset sorted from them (not recorded which). These receptors all come from an adult woman who had mild COVID-19 (a few samples of this study predate the infection). Cell type and time point are not known.

This clonotype was seen a handful of times. The CDR3 coding sequence is TGTGCCAGCATAAAGTACTACCAAGAGACCCAGTACTTC. It translates to CASIKYYQETQYF. The V and J genes are TRBV5-6 and TRBJ2-5, with D unresolved. V lost 6 bases and J lost 0, with 9 bases in between. The length of the CDR3 is 13 residues. Germline V gene sequence: CDR1 SGHDT, CDR2 YYEEEE.

V is TRBV5-6 and J is TRBJ1-5, with 7 nucleotides matching TRBD1. Germline CDR1 reads SGHDT; CDR2 reads YYEEEE. The CDR3 consists of 13 residues. V lost 5 bases and J lost 4; bases outside the gene matches: 3. The chain's CDR3 is CASSDRVNQPQHF. The CDR3 nucleotides read TGTGCCAGCAGTGACAGGGTTAATCAGCCCCAGCATTTT.

The gene calls are TRBV12-3 or TRBV12-4 and TRBJ1-4, with D unclear. V dropped 2 bases and J dropped 4 bases, with 8 bases sitting between them. CDR3 length: 14 residues. CDR3 nucleotides: TGTGCCAGCAGTTTATTTTCGAGTAATGAAAAACTGTTTTTT. Translated, it gives CASSLFSSNEKLFF.

The chain employs TRBV12-3 or TRBV12-4 and TRBJ1-3; no reliable D call. CDR3 length: 13 amino acids. Between the trimmed V and J ends, which lost 7 bases and 0 bases, there was a span of 7 bases. CDR3 sequence: CASIRSSGNTIYF. The CDR3 nucleotides read TGTGCCAGCATCAGGTCCTCTGGAAACACCATATATTTT.

The table lists this clonotype with a few counts. The V call is TRBV7-9, the J call TRBJ2-5, with 7 bases that match TRBD1. The CDR3 loop spans 15 amino acids. Germline V gives CDR1 SEHNR, CDR2 FQNEAQ (reference sequence). V lost 5 bases, J lost 1 base, and 7 bases stayed unmatched. CDR3 nucleotides: TGTGCCAGCAGCGTCCCCAGGGGGACCCAAGAGACCCAGTACTTC. This sequence encodes CASSVPRGTQETQYF.

There are a few counts of this clonotype. V is TRBV4-1 and J is TRBJ1-1, with D perhaps matching TRBD1 (6 bases). The germline V and J ends were trimmed by 3 bases and 4 bases, with 15 bases remaining between them. Per germline, CDR1 MGHRA and CDR2 YSYEKL. This CDR3 contains 15 residues. This chain's CDR3 is CASSHPQGRATEAFF. For the CDR3, the DNA is TGCGCCAGCAGCCATCCCCAGGGGAGGGCCACTGAAGCTTTCTTT.

CDR3 in amino acids: CASSDGGQAFF. CDR3 DNA: TGTGCCAGCAGTGACGGGGGGCAAGCTTTCTTT. The rearrangement joins TRBV6-4 to TRBJ1-1; perhaps TRBD1 as D (6 bases). The CDR3 consists of 11 residues. The germline V gene has CDR1 MRHNA and CDR2 SNTAGT. The V end lost 2 bases, the J end lost 9 bases, and 7 bases lay between the germline ends.

V and J are TRBV29-1 and TRBJ2-7; possible D gene TRBD2, 6 bases. Trimming left V 4 bases short and J 0 bases short, with 13 bases between. Looked up from germline, CDR1 is SQVTM and CDR2 is ANQGSEA. This CDR3 spans 14 amino acids. CDR3 region: CSVGGGSSSYEQYF. CDR3 nucleotides: TGCAGCGTTGGTGGAGGGTCGAGCTCCTACGAGCAGTACTTC.

Ten or more counts support this clonotype. The gene calls are TRBV7-9 and TRBJ1-5; TRBD1 aligns across 8 bases. Per the germline V gene, CDR1 is SEHNR and CDR2 is FQNEAQ (reference sequence). The CDR3 sequence is 14 residues long. Losses at the gene ends were 5 bases for V and 7 bases for J; bases not matched to a gene: 7. CDR3 sequence: CASSISTGGQPQHF. CDR3 nucleotide sequence: TGTGCCAGCAGCATATCTACAGGGGGACAGCCCCAGCATTTT.

V gene TRBV5-1 combines with J gene TRBJ1-4; 7 bases match TRBD1. CDR1 is SGHRS, CDR2 YFSETQ, per germline. CDR3 length equals 13 residues. The J segment lost 7 bases and the V segment lost 2 bases, leaving 2 bases of the junction unmatched. The CDR3 DNA follows: TGCGCCAGCAGCTTCCGGACAGGTGAAAAACTGTTTTTT. Translated: CASSFRTGEKLFF.

The chain carries TRBV7-9 and TRBJ2-7, with D perhaps matching TRBD1 or TRBD2 (5 bases each). V was shortened by 4 bases and J by 2 bases, with 18 bases between the two germline ends. The germline CDR1 and CDR2 sequences are SEHNR and FQNEAQ (reference sequence). This CDR3 contains 16 residues. The CDR3 reads CASSSSPGQEPYEQYF. The DNA for the CDR3 is TGTGCCAGCAGCTCATCCCCGGGGCAGGAGCCCTACGAGCAGTACTTC.

Here the CDR3 reads CASSLGRGLGTDTQYF. The CDR3 DNA sequence: TGTGCCAGCAGCTTAGGTCGCGGGCTTGGCACAGATACGCAGTATTTT. The chain recombines TRBV7-3 with TRBJ2-3; tentative D call: TRBD2 (5 bases). Deletions cut 2 bases from V and 1 base from J, with 13 bases between. CDR1 and CDR2 from the germline V gene are SGHTA and FQGTGA. The CDR3 is 16 amino acids.

The genes are TRBV12-3 or TRBV12-4 and TRBJ2-1; 13 positions agree with TRBD2. V lost 7 bases and J lost 7; bases outside the gene matches: 10. The CDR3 is made up of 16 amino acids. This chain's CDR3 is CASKKPGLAGLNEQFF. The CDR3 DNA is TGTGCCAGCAAAAAGCCGGGACTAGCGGGGTTAAATGAGCAGTTCTTC.

V gene TRBV20-1 combines with J gene TRBJ2-7; weak D call: TRBD1 (9 bases). V shed 2 bases and J shed 2 bases, with 22 bases lying between them. The germline V gene encodes CDR1 DFQATT and CDR2 SNEGSKA (reference sequence). The CDR3 length is 17 residues. This CDR3 reads CSARSPGGTGTAYEQYF. The CDR3 bases are TGCAGTGCTAGATCCCCGGGGGGGACAGGGACAGCCTACGAGCAGTACTTC.

There are many counts of this clonotype. V gene TRBV5-1 combines with J gene TRBJ2-1; perhaps D is TRBD1 or TRBD2 (6 bases each). The CDR3 loop spans 14 amino acids. Germline lookup yields CDR1 SGHRS and CDR2 YFSETQ. Deletions cut 6 bases from V and 6 bases from J, with 16 bases between. CDR3 bases: TGCGCCAGCAAAGGGGGGCTGACGTCCAATGAGCAGTTCTTC. Its protein product is CASKGGLTSNEQFF.

V is TRBV11-2 and J is TRBJ2-5; possibly TRBD1 for D (6 bases). The CDR3 length is 13 residues. Germline V gene lookup returns CDR1 SGHAT and CDR2 FQNNGV. V lost 3 bases to trimming and J lost 5 bases, with 10 bases between them. CDR3 DNA: TGTGCCAGCAGCTTTATGGGGGCGGAGACCCAGTACTTC. It yields the protein CASSFMGAETQYF.

This clonotype was detected only a few times. The gene calls are TRBV5-5 and TRBJ2-5; 13 nucleotides align to TRBD2. CDR3 length: 16 amino acids. The ends lost 4 bases at V and 1 base at J; junction bases unmatched: 4. Germline lookup yields CDR1 SGHKS and CDR2 YYEKEE (reference sequence). The CDR3 DNA reads as TGTGCCAGCAGCGGTGGGACTAGCGGGACCCAAGAGACCCAGTACTTC. Its translation: CASSGGTSGTQETQYF.

This clonotype was seen more than once but under ten times. This chain links TRBV10-3 with TRBJ1-5; D unresolved. Germline CDR1 ENHRY, CDR2 SYGVKD. V lost 2 bases and J lost 4, with 3 bases in between. This CDR3 region has 12 residues. The CDR3 DNA reads as TGTGCCATCAGTGAGGTGAATCAGCCCCAGCATTTT. The encoded protein is CAISEVNQPQHF.

This clonotype was counted at least ten times. CDR3 protein: CSVGKGSNYGYTF. In nucleotides, the CDR3 is TGCAGCGTTGGGAAGGGATCGAACTATGGCTACACCTTC. J is TRBJ1-2 and V is TRBV29-1; D ambiguous. The germline gives CDR1 SQVTM, CDR2 ANQGSEA. Trimming pared 4 bases from V and 2 bases from J, leaving 11 bases between. This CDR3 has 13 amino acids.

This clonotype was seen a few times. The V and J genes are TRBV5-1 and TRBJ2-7, with D perhaps matching TRBD2 (6 bases). Germline loops: CDR1 SGHRS, CDR2 YFSETQ. The CDR3 has 14 residues. Trimming removed 0 bases at V and 1 base at J, with 8 bases between. The CDR3 region has the DNA TGCGCCAGCAGCTTGGTAGCGGATTCCTACGAGCAGTACTTC. Its translation is CASSLVADSYEQYF.

The chain is built from TRBV14 and TRBJ2-1, with TRBD2 matching 13 bases. Trimming at V came to 0 bases and at J to 5 bases, leaving 7 bases not matched to a gene. This CDR3 is 18 amino acids long. The germline V gene encodes CDR1 SGHDN and CDR2 FVKESK. CDR3: CASSQEWTSGGRNNEQFF. CDR3 coding DNA: TGTGCCAGCAGCCAAGAGTGGACTAGCGGGGGTCGAAACAATGAGCAGTTCTTC.

This clonotype was detected only a few times. The chain links TRBV20-1 to TRBJ1-5, with D possibly matching TRBD1 (6 bases). The CDR3 consists of 13 residues. Germline lookup yields CDR1 DFQATT and CDR2 SNEGSKA (reference sequence). Deletions cut 4 bases from V and 1 base from J, with 8 bases between. The DNA of the CDR3 is TGCAGTGCTAAACAGGGAAGCAATCAGCCCCAGCATTTT. Its protein is CSAKQGSNQPQHF.

There are a few counts of this clonotype. The genes are TRBV29-1 and TRBJ1-3; the match to TRBD1 covers 8 bases. Germline values: CDR1 SQVTM, CDR2 ANQGSEA. The J segment lost 3 bases and the V segment lost 7 bases, leaving 8 bases of the junction unmatched. This CDR3 region has 14 residues. In DNA, the CDR3 is TGCAGCGCCCTCCCGGGACAGGATGGAAACACCATATATTTT. Its translation: CSALPGQDGNTIYF.

The chain links TRBV9 to TRBJ2-7; 9 bases are shared with TRBD1. This CDR3 comprises 16 residues. V shed 0 bases and J 5 bases; nucleotides not matched to a gene: 9. Germline V gene lookup returns CDR1 SGDLS and CDR2 YYNGEE. The CDR3 region has the DNA TGTGCCAGCAGCGTAGAATGGGGGACAGGGCCCCACGAGCAGTACTTC. Translating gives CASSVEWGTGPHEQYF.

This clonotype has just a few counts. The chain joins TRBV5-3 to TRBJ2-7, with 8 bases matching TRBD2. TRBV5-3 is noted as an ORF with a role that remains uncertain. CDR3 length equals 17 residues. The V segment lost 0 bases and the J segment 3 bases; nucleotides outside the gene matches: 11. The CDR3 nucleotides read TGTGCCAGAAGCTTGGAAGTCCCGACTAGCGCGATCTACGAGCAGTACTTC. Protein product: CARSLEVPTSAIYEQYF.

A remark on this clonotype: The junction differs from germline at one of its ends, possibly a read error. The rearrangement uses TRBV2 and TRBJ2-1, with 7 bases identical to TRBD2. Germline loops: CDR1 SNHLY, CDR2 FYNNEI. This CDR3 comprises 13 residues. CDR3 in amino acids: CASSGRDYSEQFF. CDR3 sequence (DNA): TGTGCCAGCAGTGGTAGGGACTACAGTGAGCAGTTCTTC.